This TCR beta chain was recovered during a study of shared clonotypes between healthy human individuals. J was trimmed by 3 bases and V by 4 bases; bases with no gene match: 8. CDR1 and CDR2 (germline): KGHSH, LQKENI. The CDR3 length is 16 residues. Clones were sequenced by immunoSEQ multiplex PCR, and TCRdb holds only the in-frame ones, with some missing. The sample shows about 1 million clones, 78% of them seen only once. The origin of this receptor is a young man in good health. Some clones in this sample may be carry-over from other donors' samples. The sample was memory CD4+ T cells from PBMCs. As to subset: CD45RA-negative fraction. The V call is TRBV18, the J call TRBJ2-3; 9 bases line up with TRBD1. The CDR3 DNA reads TGTGCCAGCTCACGCGCGACAGGGGGAGGAACAGATACGCAGTATTTT. Translation: CASSRATGGGTDTQYF.